This entry describes one T cell receptor (beta chain). Its antigen is not identified. The CDR3 length is 17 residues. Per germline, CDR1 MGHRA and CDR2 YSYEKL. V was trimmed by 1 base and J by 1 base, leaving 13 bases between them. This sample was taken from a study of CD8 T cells in Susac syndrome. RNA amounts of about 0.5 to 1 ug underwent reverse transcription with random hexamers. The amplification used immunoSEQ multiplex PCR on TCR beta CDR3; it spanned 54 Vbeta and 13 Jbeta. TCRdb ran MiXCR on the immunoSEQ multiplex PCR reads and lists one entry per CDR3 protein. The sample shows around 180,000 distinct CDR3 sequences, 95% of them seen only once. TCR beta sequencing covered blood CD8+ and CD4+ T cells. FACS was used to enrich TEMRA cells, whereas the CD8+ and CD4+ T cells were obtained by negative isolation. Study-level points and caveats: That the number of individuals in its TCR sequencing and HLA analysis was relatively small was acknowledged by the study.

The chain is built from TRBV4-1 and TRBJ2-2, with D possibly TRBD1 on 6 matching bases. The origin of this receptor is a human donor with multiple sclerosis. The sequenced sample was CD8+ T cells from PBMCs. Written as DNA, the CDR3 is TGCGCCAGCAGCCAAGGCGCCGGGACACAGAACACCGGGGAGCTGTTTTTT. Protein product: CASSQGAGTQNTGELFF.